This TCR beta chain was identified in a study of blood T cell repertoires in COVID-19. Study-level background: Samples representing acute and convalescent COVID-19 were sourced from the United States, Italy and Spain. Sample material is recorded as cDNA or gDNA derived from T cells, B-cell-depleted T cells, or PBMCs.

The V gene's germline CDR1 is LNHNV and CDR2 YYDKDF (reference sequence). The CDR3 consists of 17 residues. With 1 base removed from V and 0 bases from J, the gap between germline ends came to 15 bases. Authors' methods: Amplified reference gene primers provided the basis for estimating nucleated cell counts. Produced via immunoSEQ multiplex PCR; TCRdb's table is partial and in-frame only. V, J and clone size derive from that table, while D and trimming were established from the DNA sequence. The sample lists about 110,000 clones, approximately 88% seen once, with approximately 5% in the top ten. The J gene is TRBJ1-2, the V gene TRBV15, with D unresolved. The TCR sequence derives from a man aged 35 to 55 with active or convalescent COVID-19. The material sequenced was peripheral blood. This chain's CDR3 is CATSRGGQPHTNYGYTF. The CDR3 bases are TGTGCCACCAGCAGAGGCGGCCAGCCACATACTAACTATGGCTACACCTTC.